This TCR beta chain was identified during a study of cytomegalovirus exposure and HLA in healthy donors. Study observations and caveats: TCR clusters originating in the first cohort tended to co-occur in the 120 validation repertoires, according to a later analysis. Specificity for CMV antigens was confirmed in vitro for a few of the CMV-associated chains. Rare sequences made up most TCRs, while some public TCRs were found in many donors. According to reports, the classifier identified cytomegalovirus status with high specificity and sensitivity.

About this clone itself: The target antigen is unknown.

Method: immunoSEQ multiplex PCR; TCRdb's copy keeps in-frame clones and lacks some. In the table there are 55,000 to 70,000 clones, 80% to 95% of which are singletons. CDR1 MDHEN and CDR2 SYDVKM come from the germline V gene. The junction had 12 bases not matched to a gene; V was cut back by 6 bases and J by 10 bases. There are 16 residues in the CDR3. This TCR was sampled from a man aged 18 to 29 in good health and CMV-seropositive. Sequencing used PBMCs. This rearrangement joins TRBV28 to TRBJ2-2, with 12 bases lining up with TRBD2. CDR3 in amino acids: CASSPGLAGTSVELFF. The CDR3 DNA sequence: TGTGCCAGCAGCCCCGGACTAGCGGGGACGTCGGTGGAGCTGTTTTTT.